This is a list of T cell receptor beta chains from one sample in a study of shared clonotypes between healthy human individuals. Sequenced by immunoSEQ multiplex PCR; TCRdb stores in-frame clones only, minus some. The sample lists about 980,000 clones, roughly 72% occurring once. The sequencing input was memory CD4+ T cells sorted from blood. These receptors all stem from a man younger than 35 in good health. The CDR3 runs from the conserved cysteine through the conserved F or W. Each record gives: D gene, J gene, clone size, V gene, CDR3 DNA, CDR3 protein. The D gene is left open where the match is weak. Where a row states a size, it is once, few, many or the class of an expanded clone; other rows omit it.

>TRBD2|TRBJ2-7|.|TRBV30
TGTGCCTGGAAACGAGCGGGAGGCACCTACGAGCAGTACTTC
CAWKRAGGTYEQYF
>TRBD2|TRBJ2-7|.|TRBV11-2
TGTGCCAGCAGCACAACTAGCGGGAGTTCCTACGAGCAGTACTTC
CASSTTSGSSYEQYF
>.|TRBJ1-2|.|TRBV18
TGTGCCAGCTCACCAGGTATAGGAAACTATGGCTACACCTTC
CASSPGIGNYGYTF
>.|TRBJ2-3|.|TRBV2
TGTGCCAGCAGCGAAAATAGCGGTAGCACAGATACGCAGTATTTT
CASSENSGSTDTQYF
>.|TRBJ1-1|.|TRBV4-1
TGCGCCAGCAGCCGTATCCAGATGAACACTGAAGCTTTCTTT
CASSRIQMNTEAFF
>TRBD1|TRBJ1-1|.|TRBV9
TGTGCCAGCAGCCTCGGGACAGGGGGGAAGAACACTGAAGCTTTCTTT
CASSLGTGGKNTEAFF
>TRBD1|TRBJ1-1|.|TRBV29-1
TGCAGCGCAACAGGGGGCAGCGTGGCGGCTTTCTTT
CSATGGSVAAFF
>TRBD1|TRBJ2-2|.|TRBV27
TGTGCCAGCCGGGGGACAGGGGGCTACACCGGGGAGCTGTTTTTT
CASRGTGGYTGELFF
>TRBD1|TRBJ2-2|.|TRBV9
TGTGCCAGCAGCGTAGATAGGACAGGGGGCACCGGGGAGCTGTTTTTT
CASSVDRTGGTGELFF
>TRBD2|TRBJ2-7|.|TRBV5-5
TGTGCCAGCAGCGCCGGGACTAGCGGCGTTGGGGTATACTTC
CASSAGTSGVGVYF
>.|TRBJ1-1|.|TRBV2
TGTGCCAGCAGTGGAGCCAGGCGCATGAACACTGAAGCTTTCTTT
CASSGARRMNTEAFF
>.|TRBJ2-7|.|TRBV6-5
TGTGCCAGCAGTTACGACAGCAGCTCCTACGAGCAGTACTTC
CASSYDSSSYEQYF
>TRBD1|TRBJ2-1|once|TRBV5-8
TGTGCCAGCAGCGTATTGGGGACAGGGGATTACAATGAGCAGTTCTTC
CASSVLGTGDYNEQFF
>.|TRBJ1-3|many|TRBV7-9
TGTGCCAGCAGCCTAGGAGGGGAAGCTGGAAACACCATATATTTT
CASSLGGEAGNTIYF
>.|TRBJ2-3|.|TRBV12-5
TGTGCTAGTGGGACAGGCAACACAGATACGCAGTATTTT
CASGTGNTDTQYF
>TRBD2|TRBJ2-1|.|TRBV5-4
TGTGCCAGCAGCTTGGATCTCAGCGGGGGCCTCTACAATGAGCAGTTCTTC
CASSLDLSGGLYNEQFF
>TRBD2|TRBJ2-5|.|TRBV5-4
TGTGCCAGCAGCCCCAGACTAGCGGGAGCAGGGGAGACCCAGTACTTC
CASSPRLAGAGETQYF
>.|TRBJ1-6|few|TRBV30
TGTGCCTCAACCCCAGATAGTGGAAGGAGTTCACCCCTCCACTTT
CASTPDSGRSSPLHF
>.|TRBJ2-3|.|TRBV2
TGTGCCAGCTTCCGGGGGAACTTGGGCAGCACAGATACGCAGTATTTT
CASFRGNLGSTDTQYF
>.|TRBJ1-5|.|TRBV6-6
TGTGCCAGCAGTTACTACAGGGTTGGCAATCAGCCCCAGCATTTT
CASSYYRVGNQPQHF
>.|TRBJ2-7|.|TRBV9
TGTGCCAGCAGCGTAGGAGAGGACACCCTCTACGAGCAGTACTTC
CASSVGEDTLYEQYF
>.|TRBJ1-3|.|TRBV5-1
TGCGCCAGCAGCTTCGGGGACTCTGGAAACACCATATATTTT
CASSFGDSGNTIYF
>.|TRBJ2-7|.|TRBV18
TGTGCCAGCTCACCACAGGGTTACAGTCGTATCTACGAGCAGTACTTC
CASSPQGYSRIYEQYF
>.|TRBJ2-3|once|TRBV5-4
TGTGCCAGCAGCCGGAGGACGCAGTCGAGCACAGATACGCAGTATTTT
CASSRRTQSSTDTQYF
>.|TRBJ2-3|.|TRBV27
TGTGCCAGCAGTTTGACCGGAGGCACAGATACGCAGTATTTT
CASSLTGGTDTQYF
>.|TRBJ1-1|.|TRBV6-1
TGTGCCAGCAGTGCTCAACTGAACACTGAAGCTTTCTTT
CASSAQLNTEAFF
>.|TRBJ1-2|.|TRBV27
TGTGCCAGCAGCCGGGAGGAGAACTATGGCTACACCTTC
CASSREENYGYTF
>.|TRBJ1-2|.|TRBV20-1
TGCAGTGCTAGAGCAGAGAATGGCTACACCTTC
CSARAENGYTF
>TRBD1|TRBJ1-2|.|TRBV10-3
TGTGCCATCAACCATGGGACAGGGACTCCTGTCTATGGCTACACCTTC
CAINHGTGTPVYGYTF
>.|TRBJ1-1|.|TRBV9
TGTGCCAGCAGCTCCTCAGGGGAACGGGACACTGAAGCTTTCTTT
CASSSSGERDTEAFF
>.|TRBJ2-1|.|TRBV28
TGTGCCAGCAGTTTTTGGGGGTTGAACCGTGGGCATGAGCAGTTCTTC
CASSFWGLNRGHEQFF
>TRBD1|TRBJ2-7|.|TRBV25-1
TGTGCCAGCAGTGCGACCCCGGGACAGGGGTCCTACGAGCAGTACTTC
CASSATPGQGSYEQYF
>.|TRBJ2-5|.|TRBV6-1
TGTGCCAGCAGTGAAGCGGTGCAGCGACCTCAAGAGACCCAGTACTTC
CASSEAVQRPQETQYF
>.|TRBJ1-2|few|TRBV19
TGTGCCAGTAGTATAAAAGGGGTCGACTATGGCTACACCTTC
CASSIKGVDYGYTF
>.|TRBJ2-2|.|TRBV28
TGTGCCAGCAGTGCCCGAGTAAGGGAGCTGTTTTTT
CASSARVRELFF
>TRBD1|TRBJ1-5|.|TRBV6-6
TGTGCCAGCCAACCTCCAGGGGGCTCAGGGCAGCCCCAGCATTTT
CASQPPGGSGQPQHF
>.|TRBJ1-1|.|TRBV5-1
TGCGCCATCTCAGAAAGGTTCTACACTGAAGCTTTCTTT
CAISERFYTEAFF
>TRBD2|TRBJ2-7|once|TRBV5-4
TGTGCCAGCAGTCCGGGCGGGGGGAGCTCCTACGAGCAGTACTTC
CASSPGGGSSYEQYF
>TRBD1|TRBJ1-2|few|TRBV10-2
TGCGCCAGCGGCGACAGGGTCCAATATGGCTACACCTTC
CASGDRVQYGYTF
>TRBD2|TRBJ2-1|.|TRBV5-6
TGTGCCAGCAGCTTGGTAAAAGCGGGAGGGCACAATGAGCAGTTCTTC
CASSLVKAGGHNEQFF
>TRBD1|TRBJ1-3|once|TRBV11-2
TGTGCCAGCGGGAATCCGGGACAGGCTGGAAACACCATATATTTT
CASGNPGQAGNTIYF
>.|TRBJ2-3|.|TRBV7-8
TGTGCCAGCAGCCCCGTTGGTCCAGATACGCAGTATTTT
CASSPVGPDTQYF
>.|TRBJ1-4|.|TRBV25-1
TGTGCCAGCAGTGATCCCGGGCCCACAAAACTGTTTTTT
CASSDPGPTKLFF